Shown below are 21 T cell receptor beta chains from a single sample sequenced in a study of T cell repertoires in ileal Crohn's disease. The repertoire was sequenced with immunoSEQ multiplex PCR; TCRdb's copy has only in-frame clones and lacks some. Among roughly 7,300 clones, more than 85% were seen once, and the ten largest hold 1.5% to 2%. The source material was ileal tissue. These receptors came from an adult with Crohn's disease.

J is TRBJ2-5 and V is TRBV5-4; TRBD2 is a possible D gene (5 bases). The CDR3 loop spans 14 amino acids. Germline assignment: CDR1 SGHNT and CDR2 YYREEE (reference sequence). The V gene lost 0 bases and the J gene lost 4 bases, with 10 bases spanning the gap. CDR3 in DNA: TGTGCCAGCAGCTTGGCTAGCTTACGAGAGACCCAGTACTTC. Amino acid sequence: CASSLASLRETQYF.

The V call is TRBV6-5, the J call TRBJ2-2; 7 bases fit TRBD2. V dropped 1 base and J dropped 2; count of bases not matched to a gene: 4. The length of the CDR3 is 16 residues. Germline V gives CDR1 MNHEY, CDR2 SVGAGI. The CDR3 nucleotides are TGTGCCAGCAGTTACTTGGCTAGCGGTAACACCGGGGAGCTGTTTTTT. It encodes CASSYLASGNTGELFF.

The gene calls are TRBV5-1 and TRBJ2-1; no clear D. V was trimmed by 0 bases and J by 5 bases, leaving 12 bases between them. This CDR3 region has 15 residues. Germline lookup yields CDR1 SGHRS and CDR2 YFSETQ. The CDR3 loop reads CASSLGSSLNNEQFF. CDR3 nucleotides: TGCGCCAGCAGCTTGGGTAGTAGCCTCAACAATGAGCAGTTCTTC.

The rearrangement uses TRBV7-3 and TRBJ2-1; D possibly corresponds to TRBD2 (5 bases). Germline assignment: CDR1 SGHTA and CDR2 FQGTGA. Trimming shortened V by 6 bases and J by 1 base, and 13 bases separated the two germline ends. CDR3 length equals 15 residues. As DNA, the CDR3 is TGTGCCAGCAGTCCTACCGGGAATTCCTACAATGAGCAGTTCTTC. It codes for CASSPTGNSYNEQFF.

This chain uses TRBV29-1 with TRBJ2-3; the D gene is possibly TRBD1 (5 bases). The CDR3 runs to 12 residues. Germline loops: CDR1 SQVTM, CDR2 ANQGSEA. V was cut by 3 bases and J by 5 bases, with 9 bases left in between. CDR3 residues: CSVDLGQDTQYF. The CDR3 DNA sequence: TGCAGCGTTGATCTCGGACAAGATACGCAGTATTTT.

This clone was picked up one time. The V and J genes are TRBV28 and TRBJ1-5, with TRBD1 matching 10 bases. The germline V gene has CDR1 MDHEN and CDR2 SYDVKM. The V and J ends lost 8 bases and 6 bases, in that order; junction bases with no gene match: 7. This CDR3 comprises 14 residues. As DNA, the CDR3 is TGTGCCAGCGACGTTCGACAGGGGGCTCAGCCCCAGCATTTT. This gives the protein CASDVRQGAQPQHF.

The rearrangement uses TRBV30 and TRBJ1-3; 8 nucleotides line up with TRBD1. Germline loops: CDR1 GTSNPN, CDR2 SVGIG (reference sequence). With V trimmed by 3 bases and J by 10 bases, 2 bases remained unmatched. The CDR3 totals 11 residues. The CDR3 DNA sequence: TGTGCCTGGAGGACAGGGGTAACCATATATTTT. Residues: CAWRTGVTIYF.

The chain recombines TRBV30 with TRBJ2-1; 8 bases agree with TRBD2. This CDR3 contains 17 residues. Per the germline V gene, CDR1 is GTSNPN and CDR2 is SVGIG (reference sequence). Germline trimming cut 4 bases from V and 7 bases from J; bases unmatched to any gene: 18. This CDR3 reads CAWTKPWQAGVSNEQFF. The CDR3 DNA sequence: TGTGCCTGGACCAAACCCTGGCAAGCGGGAGTCTCAAATGAGCAGTTCTTC.

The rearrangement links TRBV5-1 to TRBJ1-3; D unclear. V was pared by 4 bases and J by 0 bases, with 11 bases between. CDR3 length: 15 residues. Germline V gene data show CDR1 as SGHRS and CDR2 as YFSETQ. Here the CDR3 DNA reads TGCGCCAGCAGCCCGACTGCTAGCTCTGGAAACACCATATATTTT. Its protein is CASSPTASSGNTIYF.

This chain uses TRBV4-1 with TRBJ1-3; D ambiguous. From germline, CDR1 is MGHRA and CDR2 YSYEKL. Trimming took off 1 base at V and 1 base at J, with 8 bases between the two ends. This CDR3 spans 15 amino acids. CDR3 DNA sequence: TGCGCCAGCAGCCAAGTGTGGAGGTCTGGAAACACCATATATTTT. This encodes CASSQVWRSGNTIYF.

In nucleotides, the CDR3 is TGCGCCAGTCGGGACACCGACACCGGGGAGCTGTTTTTT. Its translation: CASRDTDTGELFF. The rearrangement joins TRBV5-1 to TRBJ2-2, with D maybe TRBD1 (6 bases). The CDR3 length is 13 residues. The V end lost 8 bases, the J end lost 3 bases, and 11 bases lay between the germline ends. Germline CDR1 is SGHRS and CDR2 is YFSETQ.

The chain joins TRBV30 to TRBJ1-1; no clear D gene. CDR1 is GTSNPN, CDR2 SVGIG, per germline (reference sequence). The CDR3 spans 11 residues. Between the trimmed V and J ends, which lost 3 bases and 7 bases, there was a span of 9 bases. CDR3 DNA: TGTGCCTGGAGCAAGGCTAGTGAAGCTTTCTTT. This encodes CAWSKASEAFF.

CDR3 amino acids: CASSEQENEQFF. The CDR3 nucleotides read TGTGCCAGCAGCGAACAAGAAAATGAGCAGTTCTTC. The chain recombines TRBV7-8 with TRBJ2-1; D is unclear. The CDR3 extends over 12 amino acids. CDR1 and CDR2 (germline): SGHVS, FQNEAQ. V lost 5 bases and J 7 bases, leaving 9 bases between the germline ends.

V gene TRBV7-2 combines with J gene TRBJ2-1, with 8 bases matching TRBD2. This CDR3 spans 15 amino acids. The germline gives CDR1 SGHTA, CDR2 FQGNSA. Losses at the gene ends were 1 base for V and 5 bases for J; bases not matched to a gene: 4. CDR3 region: CASSLVAGGHNEQFF. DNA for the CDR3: TGTGCCAGCAGCTTAGTGGCGGGAGGCCACAATGAGCAGTTCTTC.

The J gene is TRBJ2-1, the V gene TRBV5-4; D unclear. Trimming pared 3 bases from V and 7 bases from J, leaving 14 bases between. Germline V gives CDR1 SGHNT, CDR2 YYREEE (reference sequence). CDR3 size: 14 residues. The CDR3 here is CASSSDTFVNEQFF. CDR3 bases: TGTGCCAGCAGCTCTGACACCTTTGTAAATGAGCAGTTCTTC.

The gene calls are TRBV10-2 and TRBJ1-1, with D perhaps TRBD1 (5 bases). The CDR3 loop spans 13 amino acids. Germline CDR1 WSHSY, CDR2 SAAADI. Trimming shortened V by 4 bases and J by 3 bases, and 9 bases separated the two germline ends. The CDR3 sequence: CASSGKGDTEAFF. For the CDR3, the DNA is TGCGCCAGCAGTGGTAAAGGGGACACTGAAGCTTTCTTT.

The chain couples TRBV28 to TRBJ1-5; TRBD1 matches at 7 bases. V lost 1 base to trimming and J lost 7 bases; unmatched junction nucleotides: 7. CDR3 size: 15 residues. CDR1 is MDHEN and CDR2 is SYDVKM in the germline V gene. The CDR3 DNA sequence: TGTGCCAGCAGTTTATCCCACAGGGGACGGCAGCCCCAGCATTTT. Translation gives CASSLSHRGRQPQHF. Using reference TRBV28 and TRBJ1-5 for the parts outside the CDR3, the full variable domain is DVKVTQSSRYLVKRTGEKVFLECVQDMDHENMFWYRQDPGLGLRLIYFSYDVKMKEKGDIPEGYSVSREKKERFSLILESASTNQTSMYLCASSLSHRGRQPQHFGDGTRLSIL.

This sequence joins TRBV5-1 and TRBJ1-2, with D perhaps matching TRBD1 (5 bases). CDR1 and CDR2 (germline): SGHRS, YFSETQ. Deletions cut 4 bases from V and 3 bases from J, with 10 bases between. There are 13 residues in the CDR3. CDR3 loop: CASSPGLYYGYTF. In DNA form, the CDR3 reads TGCGCCAGCAGCCCGGGACTTTACTATGGCTACACCTTC.

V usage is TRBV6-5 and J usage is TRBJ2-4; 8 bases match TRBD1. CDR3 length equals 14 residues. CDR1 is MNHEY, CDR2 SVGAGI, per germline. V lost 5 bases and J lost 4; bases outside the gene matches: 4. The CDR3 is CASSTRQGKNIQYF. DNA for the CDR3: TGTGCCAGCAGTACCCGACAGGGGAAAAACATTCAGTACTTC.

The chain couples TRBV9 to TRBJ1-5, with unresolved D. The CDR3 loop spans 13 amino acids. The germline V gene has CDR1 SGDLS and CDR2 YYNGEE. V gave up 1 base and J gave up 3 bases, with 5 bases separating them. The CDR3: CASSVTYNQPQHF. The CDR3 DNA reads TGTGCCAGCAGCGTAACTTACAATCAGCCCCAGCATTTT. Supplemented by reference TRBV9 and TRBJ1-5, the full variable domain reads DSGVTQTPKHLITATGQRVTLRCSPRSGDLSVYWYQQSLDQGLQFLIQYYNGEERAKGNILERFSAQQFPDLHSELNLSSLELGDSALYFCASSVTYNQPQHFGDGTRLSIL.

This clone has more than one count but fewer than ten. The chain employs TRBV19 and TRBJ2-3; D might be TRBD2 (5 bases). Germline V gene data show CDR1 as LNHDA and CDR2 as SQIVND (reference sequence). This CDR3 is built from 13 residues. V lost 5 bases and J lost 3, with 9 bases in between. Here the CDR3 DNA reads TGTGCCAGTAGTTTCGGACTTACAGATACGCAGTATTTT. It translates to CASSFGLTDTQYF.